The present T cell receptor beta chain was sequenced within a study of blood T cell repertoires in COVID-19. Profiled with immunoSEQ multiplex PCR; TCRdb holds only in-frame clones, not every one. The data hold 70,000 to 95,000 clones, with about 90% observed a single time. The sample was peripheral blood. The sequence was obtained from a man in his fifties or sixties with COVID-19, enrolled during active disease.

The CDR3: CASSVSGVGSTDTQYF. The CDR3 coding sequence is TGTGCCAGCAGCGTGTCCGGAGTGGGGAGTACAGATACGCAGTATTTT. This sequence joins TRBV13 and TRBJ2-3, with D possibly being TRBD2 (5 bases). Germline V lookup: CDR1 PRHDT, CDR2 FYEKMQ (reference sequence). The CDR3 loop spans 16 amino acids. With 5 bases removed from V and 3 bases from J, the gap between germline ends came to 18 bases.